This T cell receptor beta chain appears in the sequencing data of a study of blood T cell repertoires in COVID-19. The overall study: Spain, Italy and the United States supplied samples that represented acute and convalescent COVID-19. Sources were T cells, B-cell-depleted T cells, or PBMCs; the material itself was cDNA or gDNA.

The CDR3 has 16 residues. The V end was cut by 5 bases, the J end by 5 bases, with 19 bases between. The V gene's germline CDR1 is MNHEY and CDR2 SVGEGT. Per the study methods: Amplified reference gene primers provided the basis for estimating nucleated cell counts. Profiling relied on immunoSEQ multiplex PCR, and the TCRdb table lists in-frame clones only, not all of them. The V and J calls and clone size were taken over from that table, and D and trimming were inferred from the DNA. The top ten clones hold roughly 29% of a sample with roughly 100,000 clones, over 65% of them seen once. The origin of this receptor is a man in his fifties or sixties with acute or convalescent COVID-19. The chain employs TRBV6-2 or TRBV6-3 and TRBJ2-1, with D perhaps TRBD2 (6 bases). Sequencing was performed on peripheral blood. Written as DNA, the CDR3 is TGTGCCAGCAGTCCCCCAGAGAGCGGGCGGAACAATGAGCAGTTCTTC. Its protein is CASSPPESGRNNEQFF.